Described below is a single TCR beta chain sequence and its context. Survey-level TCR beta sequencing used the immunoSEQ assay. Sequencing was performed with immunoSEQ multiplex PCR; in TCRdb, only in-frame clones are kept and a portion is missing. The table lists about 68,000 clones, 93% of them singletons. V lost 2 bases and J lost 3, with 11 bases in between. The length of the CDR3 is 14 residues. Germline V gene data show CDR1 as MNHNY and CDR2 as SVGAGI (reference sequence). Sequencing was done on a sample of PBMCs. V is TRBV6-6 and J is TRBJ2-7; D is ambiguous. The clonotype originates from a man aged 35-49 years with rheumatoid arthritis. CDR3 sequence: CASSYGSIGYEQYF. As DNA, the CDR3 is TGTGCCAGCAGTTACGGCTCTATAGGCTACGAGCAGTACTTC.